This entry lists 15 T cell receptor beta chains sequenced from one sample in a study of T cell responses to AZD1222 COVID-19 vaccine. Sequenced by immunoSEQ multiplex PCR; TCRdb stores in-frame clones only, minus some. The data show roughly 260,000 clones, just over 90% seen once. The sequences come from peripheral blood, collected on day 0 of AZD1222 vaccination. The receptors were gathered from an adult in good health.

The chain employs TRBV13 and TRBJ1-6; 8 bases are a match to TRBD1. V gave up 5 bases and J gave up 16 bases; unmatched junction bases: 7. The CDR3 is made up of 12 amino acids. CDR1 is PRHDT, CDR2 FYEKMQ, per germline (reference sequence). This chain's CDR3 is CASSPGTGTLHF. CDR3 nucleotides: TGTGCCAGCAGCCCCGGGACAGGCACTCTCCACTTT. Drawing the rest from reference TRBV13 and TRBJ1-6, the complete variable domain is AAGVIQSPRHLIKEKRETATLKCYPIPRHDTVYWYQQGPGQDPQFLISFYEKMQSDKGSIPDRFSAQQFSDYHSELNMSSLELGDSALYFCASSPGTGTLHFGNGTRLTVT.

The chain employs TRBV28 and TRBJ1-3; D not certain. V lost 3 bases to trimming and J lost 4 bases, with 10 bases between them. The CDR3 loop spans 14 amino acids. Germline V gene data show CDR1 as MDHEN and CDR2 as SYDVKM. The CDR3 is CASSFVVSGNTIYF. The CDR3 region has the DNA TGTGCCAGCAGTTTTGTGGTATCGGGAAACACCATATATTTT.

The rearrangement joins TRBV27 to TRBJ2-7; 9 nucleotides line up with TRBD1. Looked up from germline, CDR1 is MNHEY and CDR2 is SMNVEV (reference sequence). Trimming cost V 4 bases and J 5 bases; bases outside gene matches: 9. The CDR3 sequence is 15 residues long. The DNA of the CDR3 is TGTGCCAGCAGTTGGGGGGACAGGGATGGGAACGAGCAGTACTTC. This encodes CASSWGDRDGNEQYF.

This clone was counted once. The chain employs TRBV3-1 (or the pseudogene TRBV3-2) and TRBJ2-7; TRBD2 might be the D (6 bases). From germline, CDR1 is LGHDT and CDR2 YNNKEL (reference sequence). CDR3 length equals 15 residues. Trimming took 4 bases from V and 7 from J, leaving 20 bases between them. In nucleotides, the CDR3 is TGTGCCAGCAGCCTAGGGTTGGAGGGGCTAGGGGAGCAGTACTTC. It translates to CASSLGLEGLGEQYF.

V is TRBV10-3 and J is TRBJ1-6, with a tentative D call TRBD1 (6 bases). The CDR3 extends over 17 amino acids. Trimming removed 6 bases at V and 7 bases at J, with 22 bases between. Germline V gives CDR1 ENHRY, CDR2 SYGVKD. The DNA of the CDR3 is TGTGCCATCAGCGCAACAAATCGAGCACAGGGAAATTCACCCCTCCACTTT. It translates to CAISATNRAQGNSPLHF.

The chain combines TRBV6-5 with TRBJ1-5, with D hard to call. Germline V CDR1 and CDR2: MNHEY, SVGAGI. The CDR3 has 13 residues. V lost 2 bases to trimming and J lost 2 bases, with 4 bases between them. The CDR3 reads CASSYVRNQPQHF. The CDR3, as DNA: TGTGCCAGCAGTTACGTACGCAATCAGCCCCAGCATTTT.

The chain carries TRBV2 and TRBJ2-1, with TRBD2 matching over 10 bases. Germline V CDR1 and CDR2: SNHLY, FYNNEI. The CDR3 length is 14 residues. The V gene end was trimmed by 6 bases and the J gene end by 9 bases; junction bases not matched to a gene: 8. As DNA, the CDR3 is TGTGCCAGCAGGGTAACTAGCGGGGCGGGTGAGCAGTTCTTC. Its translation: CASRVTSGAGEQFF.

CDR3 sequence: CASSIPRGPNYGYTF. CDR3 in DNA: TGTGCCAGTAGTATACCCAGAGGGCCTAACTATGGCTACACCTTC. The genes are TRBV19 and TRBJ1-2; D ambiguous. The V gene's germline CDR1 is LNHDA and CDR2 SQIVND (reference sequence). This CDR3 has 15 amino acids. Trimming left V 2 bases short and J 0 bases short, with 10 bases between.

The chain is built from TRBV19 and TRBJ1-1; D is ambiguous. V was pared by 5 bases and J by 1 base, with 8 bases between. CDR3 length equals 13 residues. Germline assignment: CDR1 LNHDA and CDR2 SQIVND (reference sequence). CDR3 coding DNA: TGTGCCAGTAGTTTTGGACGGAACACTGAAGCTTTCTTT. Protein sequence: CASSFGRNTEAFF.

This sequence joins TRBV27 and TRBJ2-1; perhaps TRBD2 as D (6 bases). Trimming left V 7 bases short and J 4 bases short, with 11 bases between. This CDR3 has 13 amino acids. Germline CDR1 and CDR2: MNHEY and SMNVEV (reference sequence). The CDR3 DNA follows: TGTGCCAGCACGGGAGACCGGTACAATGAGCAGTTCTTC. This codes for CASTGDRYNEQFF.

The chain is built from TRBV21-1 and TRBJ2-7; whether TRBD2, the table's D call, matches the DNA was not checked. TRBV21-1 is described as a pseudogene. This CDR3 has 12 amino acids. CDR3 coding DNA: TGTGCCAGCAGCACCCTTCGGGGCGAGCAGTACTTC. It is translated as CASSTLRGEQYF.

The chain employs TRBV5-6 and TRBJ2-7; weak D call: TRBD2 (6 bases). This CDR3 spans 12 amino acids. The germline V and J ends were trimmed by 6 bases and 4 bases, with 11 bases remaining between them. Germline V gives CDR1 SGHDT, CDR2 YYEEEE. The CDR3 here is CASKWGEYEQYF. The DNA of the CDR3 is TGTGCCAGCAAGTGGGGGGAGTACGAGCAGTACTTC.

The CDR3 nucleotides read TGTGCCAGCAGCCGGGGGGTAGCGGGGGTGGAGACCCAGTACTTC. Its translation: CASSRGVAGVETQYF. V is TRBV3-1 (or the pseudogene TRBV3-2) and J is TRBJ2-5; 9 nucleotides match TRBD2. V lost 4 bases, J lost 5 bases, and 8 bases stayed unmatched. The CDR3 spans 15 residues. Per germline, CDR1 LGHDT and CDR2 YNNKEL (reference sequence).

The chain has TRBV19 and TRBJ1-5, with 9 bases identical to TRBD1. CDR1 is LNHDA and CDR2 is SQIVND in the germline V gene (reference sequence). This CDR3 comprises 14 residues. V lost 7 bases to trimming and J lost 3 bases; unmatched junction nucleotides: 4. The CDR3 loop reads CASNRDRVNQPQHF. In DNA form, the CDR3 reads TGTGCCAGTAACAGGGACAGGGTCAATCAGCCCCAGCATTTT.

This clone has more than one count but fewer than ten. The chain couples TRBV3-1 (or the pseudogene TRBV3-2) to TRBJ1-1; D ambiguous. Trimming left V 4 bases short and J 1 base short, with 10 bases between. This CDR3 region has 14 residues. Germline CDR1 LGHDT, CDR2 YNNKEL (reference sequence). The CDR3 nucleotides are TGTGCCAGCAGCCGAGCAGCAGCGAACACTGAAGCTTTCTTT. Its protein is CASSRAAANTEAFF.